Below, 4 T cell receptor beta chains from the same sample are listed, as sequenced in a study of identical twins. TCRdb passed the 5' RACE reads through MiXCR, listing each CDR3 protein once. The profile shows about 900,000 distinct CDR3 sequences, roughly an eighth of them singletons. This same sample was also part of a study on yellow fever vaccine responses in identical twins.

The source material was PBMCs. These receptors were obtained from a woman aged 18-29 years in good health.

The chain couples TRBV3-1 to TRBJ2-1; tentative D call: TRBD1 (5 bases). CDR1 and CDR2 from the germline V gene are LGHDT and YNNKEL (reference sequence). V was trimmed by 2 bases and J by 10 bases, leaving 12 bases between them. The CDR3 extends over 13 amino acids. The CDR3 sequence is CASSQSWGREQFF. The CDR3 coding sequence is TGTGCCAGCAGCCAATCCTGGGGCCGCGAGCAGTTCTTC.

The chain joins TRBV9 to TRBJ2-3, with 9 bases matching TRBD2. Germline V CDR1 and CDR2: SGDLS, YYNGEE. The V segment lost 0 bases and the J segment 3 bases; nucleotides outside the gene matches: 8. This CDR3 contains 17 residues. CDR3 in DNA: TGTGCCAGCAGCGTAGTATCGGGGAGCGGGGGGACAGATACGCAGTATTTT. Amino acid sequence: CASSVVSGSGGTDTQYF.

This clonotype showed up just a few times. The chain couples TRBV29-1 to TRBJ2-1, with 8 bases identical to TRBD2. Germline V lookup: CDR1 SQVTM, CDR2 ANQGSEA. The CDR3 has 19 amino acids. V shed 4 bases, J shed 1 base, and the junction held 18 bases outside the gene matches. As DNA, the CDR3 is TGCAGCGTTGTTGGGGGATGGGGCGCTACGGGAGGGTCCTACAATGAGCAGTTCTTC. Encoded protein: CSVVGGWGATGGSYNEQFF.

The V call is TRBV6-4, the J call TRBJ2-7; D gene uncertain. Germline-derived CDR1 and CDR2 are MRHNA and SNTAGT. CDR3 length equals 12 residues. Trimming pared 10 bases from V and 6 bases from J, leaving 16 bases between. The CDR3 loop is CAILDGIREQYV. The CDR3 DNA reads TGTGCCATCCTGGACGGCATTCGCGAGCAGTACGTC.